The 8 T cell receptor beta chains given below trace back to one sample, sequenced in a study of T cells in Graves' hyperthyroidism and ophthalmopathy. The source material, RNA transcripts, was used to amplify TCR beta CDR3 regions. During a first-round RT-PCR of the TCR CDR3, the HTBI primer set was used. TCRdb analysed the multiplex PCR reads with MiXCR anew, one entry per CDR3 protein. The data hold hundreds of thousands of distinct CDR3 sequences, with about 43% observed a single time. The material sequenced was peripheral blood or thyroid tissue (not recorded which). The receptor source for this set is a woman aged 18 to 35 with Graves' hyperthyroidism.

This clonotype was counted between two and nine times. This chain links TRBV20-1 with TRBJ2-5; TRBD1 might be the D (5 bases). CDR3 size: 15 residues. The germline CDR1 and CDR2 sequences are DFQATT and SNEGSKA (reference sequence). Trimming pared 0 bases from V and 4 bases from J, leaving 15 bases between. CDR3 nucleotide sequence: TGCAGTGCTAGAGATGAAGGGGTCAGTCCAGAGACCCAGTACTTC. This sequence encodes CSARDEGVSPETQYF.

This clonotype was seen many times. The chain recombines TRBV7-2 with TRBJ1-4; 8 nucleotides match TRBD1. The junction had 4 bases not matched to a gene; V was cut back by 6 bases and J by 7 bases. From germline, CDR1 is SGHTA and CDR2 FQGNSA. The length of the CDR3 is 13 residues. The CDR3 sequence is CASSPGQGEKLFF. The CDR3 nucleotides are TGTGCCAGCAGTCCAGGACAGGGTGAAAAACTGTTTTTT.

For this clonotype: This CDR3 fails to terminate in the conserved phenylalanine or tryptophan, so it likely reflects a read error. The chain joins TRBV29-1 to TRBJ2-6; D is uncertain. This CDR3 has 13 amino acids. Trimming removed 4 bases from V and 1 base from J, with 5 bases in between. Germline V lookup: CDR1 SQVTM, CDR2 ANQGSEA. The CDR3 region is CSVALSGANVLTP. The DNA for the CDR3 is TGCAGCGTTGCACTATCTGGGGCCAACGTCCTGACTCCA.

This clonotype was counted at least ten times. The J gene is TRBJ1-4, the V gene TRBV10-3, with TRBD1 matching 9 bases. The junction had 10 bases not matched to a gene; V was cut back by 0 bases and J by 5 bases. This CDR3 comprises 18 residues. CDR1 and CDR2 (germline): ENHRY, SYGVKD. The DNA for the CDR3 is TGTGCCATCAGTGAGTCGTTTTCTGGGACAGGGTGGAATGAAAAACTGTTTTTT. It specifies CAISESFSGTGWNEKLFF.

The chain couples TRBV7-8 to TRBJ2-2, with a weak D call TRBD2 (6 bases). This CDR3 contains 16 residues. CDR1 is SGHVS and CDR2 is FQNEAQ in the germline V gene. Trimming took off 8 bases at V and 0 bases at J, with 16 bases between the two ends. CDR3 bases: TGTGCCAGCGGCAGATCCGGGACTTCGAACACCGGGGAGCTGTTTTTT. It translates to CASGRSGTSNTGELFF.

J is TRBJ2-7 and V is TRBV20-1, with 8 positions matching TRBD1. Germline lookup yields CDR1 DFQATT and CDR2 SNEGSKA (reference sequence). Losses at the gene ends were 7 bases for V and 5 bases for J; bases not matched to a gene: 7. The CDR3 is 12 amino acids. CDR3 DNA sequence: TGCAGTGTCTGGGACAGGATACACGAGCAGTACTTC. This translates into CSVWDRIHEQYF.

This clonotype was counted many times. The chain links TRBV7-4 to TRBJ2-7; D ambiguous. Trimming removed 6 bases at V and 1 base at J, with 13 bases between. CDR1 SGHVT and CDR2 SQSDAQ come from the germline V gene. This CDR3 contains 14 residues. The CDR3 DNA sequence: TGTGCCAGCAGTCCTCGGACGCCTTCCTACGAGCAGTACTTC. Residues: CASSPRTPSYEQYF.

This clonotype was seen repeatedly, ten times or more. CDR3 amino acids: CASSTGGGNTEAFF. The DNA for the CDR3 is TGTGCCAGTAGCACAGGGGGCGGGAACACTGAAGCTTTCTTT. The chain uses TRBV19 and TRBJ1-1; 9 positions agree with TRBD1. With 6 bases clipped from V and 1 base from J, the junction kept 3 bases outside the gene matches. The CDR3 runs to 14 residues. The germline gives CDR1 LNHDA, CDR2 SQIVND (reference sequence).